These 3 T cell receptor beta chains share one sample of origin, sequenced in a study of T cells in Graves' hyperthyroidism and ophthalmopathy (dated by TCRdb to about 2019). Libraries were prepared through multiplex PCR. TCRdb shows the sequencer as Illumina HiSeq 2000. Amplification of TCR beta CDR3 regions was carried out from RNA transcripts. For the first round of RT-PCR on the TCR CDR3, the HTBI primer set was used together with the Qiagen OneStep RT-PCR kit. Clones were called with MiXCR by TCRdb after fastp trimmed the public reads at Q25, and only in-frame beta chains were retained. Entries are consolidated by CDR3 protein sequence, retaining the most common genes and DNA. Recorded for this sample are a few hundred thousand distinct CDR3 sequences; around 14% of them occurred a single time. Less than 9.5% of the sample is held by the ten biggest clonotypes. The sample consisted of blood. The receptors originated from a woman aged 30 to 39 with Graves' hyperthyroidism.

In this sample, this clonotype turned up a few times. The chain uses TRBV20-1 and TRBJ2-3; 9 nucleotides align to TRBD1. The germline gives CDR1 DFQATT, CDR2 SNEGSKA (reference sequence). The CDR3 consists of 13 residues. Losses at the gene ends were 6 bases for V and 4 bases for J; bases not matched to a gene: 5. CDR3 sequence: CSAGGQGADTQYF. Here the CDR3 DNA reads TGCAGTGCCGGGGGACAGGGCGCAGATACGCAGTATTTT.

This clonotype appeared a few times. The chain employs TRBV28 and TRBJ1-5, with TRBD1 matching over 7 bases. The CDR3 runs 15 residues. Germline-derived CDR1 and CDR2 are MDHEN and SYDVKM. The ends lost 7 bases at V and 4 bases at J; junction bases unmatched: 10. The CDR3 region is CASTIGQEPNQPQHF. The CDR3 nucleotides read TGTGCCAGCACAATAGGACAGGAACCAAATCAGCCCCAGCATTTT.

The V gene is TRBV20-1, the J gene TRBJ2-5; possibly TRBD1 or TRBD2 for D (5 bases each). The germline V and J ends were trimmed by 6 bases and 4 bases, with 21 bases remaining between them. The germline V gene encodes CDR1 DFQATT and CDR2 SNEGSKA (reference sequence). The CDR3 runs to 15 residues. The CDR3: CSAPPGLRRGETQYF. CDR3 nucleotides: TGCAGTGCCCCTCCAGGGCTCCGACGGGGAGAGACCCAGTACTTC.